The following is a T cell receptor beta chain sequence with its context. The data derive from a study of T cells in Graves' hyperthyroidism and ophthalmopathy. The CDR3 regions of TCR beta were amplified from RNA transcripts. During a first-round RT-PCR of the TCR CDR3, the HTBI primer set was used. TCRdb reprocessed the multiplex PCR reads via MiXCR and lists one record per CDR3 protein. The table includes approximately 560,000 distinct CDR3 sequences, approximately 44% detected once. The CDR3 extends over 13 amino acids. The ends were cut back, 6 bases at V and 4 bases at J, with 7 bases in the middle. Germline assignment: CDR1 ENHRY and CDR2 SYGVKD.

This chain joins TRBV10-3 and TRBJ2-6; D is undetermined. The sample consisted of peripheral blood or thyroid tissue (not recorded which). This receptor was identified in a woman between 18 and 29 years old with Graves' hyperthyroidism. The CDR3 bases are TGTGCCATCAGGGACGGGGGGGCCAACGTCCTGACTTTC. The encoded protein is CAIRDGGANVLTF.